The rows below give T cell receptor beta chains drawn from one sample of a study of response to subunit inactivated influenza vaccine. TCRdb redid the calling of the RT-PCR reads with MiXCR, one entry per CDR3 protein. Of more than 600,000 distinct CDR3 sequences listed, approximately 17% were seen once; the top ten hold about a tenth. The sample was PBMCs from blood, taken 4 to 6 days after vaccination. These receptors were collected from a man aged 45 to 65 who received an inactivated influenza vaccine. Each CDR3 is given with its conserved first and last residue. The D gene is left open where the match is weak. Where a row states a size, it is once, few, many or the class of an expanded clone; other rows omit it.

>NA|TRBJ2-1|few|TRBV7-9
TGTGCCAGCAGCCAACAGGATTTCTACAATGAGCAGTTCTTC
CASSQQDFYNEQFF
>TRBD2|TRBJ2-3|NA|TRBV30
TGTGCCTGGAGCTTAGCGGGTTTTTCAGATACGCAGTATTTT
CAWSLAGFSDTQYF
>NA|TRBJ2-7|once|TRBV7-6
TGTGCCAGCAGCTCTAGGGGCCCAGGCCAGCAGTACTTC
CASSSRGPGQQYF
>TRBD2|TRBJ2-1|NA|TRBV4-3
TGCGCCAGCAGCCAAGATCTGCTAGCGGGAGGGCGCATGTCCTACAATGAGCAGTTCTTC
CASSQDLLAGGRMSYNEQFF
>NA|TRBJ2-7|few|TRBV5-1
TGCGCCAGCAGCTTGACAGGAGATGACTACGAGCAGTACTTC
CASSLTGDDYEQYF
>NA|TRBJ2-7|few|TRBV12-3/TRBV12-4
TGTGCCAGCACCTGGGGAACCGGCTACGAGCAGTACTTC
CASTWGTGYEQYF
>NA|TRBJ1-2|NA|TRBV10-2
TGCGCCAGCAGCCCCGGACAGAAAAGGCATGGCTACACCTTC
CASSPGQKRHGYTF
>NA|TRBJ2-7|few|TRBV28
TGTGCCACTGGGACTGACTACGAGCAGTACTTC
CATGTDYEQYF
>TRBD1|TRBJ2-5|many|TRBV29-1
TGCAGCGTTATAACAGGGGTCCAAGAGACCCAGTACTTC
CSVITGVQETQYF
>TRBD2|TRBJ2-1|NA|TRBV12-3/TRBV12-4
TGTGCCAGCAGTTCCGGCGGGGGGGGAGTTAGAGAGCAGTTCTTC
CASSSGGGGVREQFF
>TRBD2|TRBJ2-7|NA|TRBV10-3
TGTGCCACGCAGACTAGCGGGGGCCTCGGTGAGCAGTACTTC
CATQTSGGLGEQYF
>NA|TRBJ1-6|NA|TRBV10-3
TGTGCCATCAGTGAGTCGTCGGGTGTAGCTAATTCACCCCTCCACTTT
CAISESSGVANSPLHF
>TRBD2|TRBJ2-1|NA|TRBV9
TGTGCCAGCAGCGCCCAGGCGGCTCAGCGGGGGATGTACAATGAGCAGTTCTTC
CASSAQAAQRGMYNEQFF
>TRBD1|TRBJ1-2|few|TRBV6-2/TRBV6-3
TGTGCCAGCAGTTACCAGACAGGGGGCCTTTTTTTCTATGGCTACACCTTC
CASSYQTGGLFFYGYTF
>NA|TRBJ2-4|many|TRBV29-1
TGCAGCGTTAGACGGGACGGTACCAAAAACATTCAGTACTTC
CSVRRDGTKNIQYF
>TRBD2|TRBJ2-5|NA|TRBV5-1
TGCGCCAGCAGGCCCCTAGCGGGGGGGACACAAGAGACCCAGTACTTC
CASRPLAGGTQETQYF
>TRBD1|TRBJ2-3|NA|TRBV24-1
TGTGCCACCAGTGATACCTCAGGGACAGGGACAGATACGCAGTATTTT
CATSDTSGTGTDTQYF
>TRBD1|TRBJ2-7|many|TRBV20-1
TGCAGTGCCAGGACAGGGGGCACGTTTTACGAGCAGTACTTC
CSARTGGTFYEQYF
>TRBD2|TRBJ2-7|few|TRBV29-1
TGCAGCGCCGAGACTAGCGGGGGCTACGAGCAGTACTTC
CSAETSGGYEQYF
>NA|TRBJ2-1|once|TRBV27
TGTGCCAGCAGTTTATTGGGCGGGGTCGATGAGCAGTTCTTC
CASSLLGGVDEQFF
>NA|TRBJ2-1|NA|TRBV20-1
TGCAGTGCAGGGTCCGGGTCAAGCTCCTACAATGAGCAGTTCTTC
CSAGSGSSSYNEQFF
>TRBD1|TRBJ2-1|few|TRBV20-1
TGCAGTGCTGATAGGGGGCGATACAATGAGCAGTTCTTC
CSADRGRYNEQFF
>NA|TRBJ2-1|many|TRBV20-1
TGCAGTGCTAGAGGCCCGGGATGGGACTACAATGAGCAGTTCTTC
CSARGPGWDYNEQFF
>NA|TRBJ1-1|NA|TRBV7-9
TGTGCCAGCAGCTTAGCGCCGGGACGTGGTTCGGCAGCTTTCTTT
CASSLAPGRGSAAFF
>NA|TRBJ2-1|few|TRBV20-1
TGCAGTGCTAGAAAGTCTCCCTCCAATGAGCAGTTCTTC
CSARKSPSNEQFF
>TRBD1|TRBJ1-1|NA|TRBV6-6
TGTGCCAGCAGTGACAGGGCGAACACTGAAGCTTTCTTT
CASSDRANTEAFF
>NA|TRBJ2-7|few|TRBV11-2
NA
CASSFGPGPAYEQYF
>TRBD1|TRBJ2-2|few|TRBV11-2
TGTGCCAGCAGCTTACAGGGGGCGCGGATCGGGGAGCTGTTTTTT
CASSLQGARIGELFF
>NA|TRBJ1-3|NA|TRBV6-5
TGTGCCAGCAGTTCTCCGGCCGACGGAAACACCATATATTTT
CASSSPADGNTIYF
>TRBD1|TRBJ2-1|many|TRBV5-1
TGCGCCAGCAGTTTGAGACAGGGTGAGCAGTTCTTC
CASSLRQGEQFF
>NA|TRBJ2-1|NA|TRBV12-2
TGTGCAAGTCGCCCAGTGGTTTCAAAGCTAGACTCCTACAATGAGCAGTTCTTC
CASRPVVSKLDSYNEQFF
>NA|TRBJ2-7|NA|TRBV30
TGTGCCTGGAGGGAACAGACAGGAGTCTTCGCCCGTACGTTCTCCTACGAGCAGTACTTC
CAWREQTGVFARTFSYEQYF
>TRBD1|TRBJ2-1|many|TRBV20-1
TGCAGTGCCAAACCGGGACAGGCCAATGAGCAGTTCTTC
CSAKPGQANEQFF
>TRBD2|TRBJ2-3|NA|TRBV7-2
TGTGCCAGCAGCTTAGGTAGTAGCGGGGGTCTCACAGATACGCAGTATTTT
CASSLGSSGGLTDTQYF
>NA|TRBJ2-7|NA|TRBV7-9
TGTGCCAGCAGCTTAGCGAATGGGGACGAGCAGTACTTC
CASSLANGDEQYF
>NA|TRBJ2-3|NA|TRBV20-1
TGCAGTGCCCAGCGGGGCACAGATACGCAGTATTTT
CSAQRGTDTQYF
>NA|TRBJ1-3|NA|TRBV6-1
TGTGCCAGCAACCACGGGGCGCGAGGAAACACCATATATTTT
CASNHGARGNTIYF
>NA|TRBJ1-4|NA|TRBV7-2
TGTGCCAGCAGCCATTACGTGCATTTT
CASSHYVHF
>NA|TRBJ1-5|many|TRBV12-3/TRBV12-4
TGTGCCAGCAGTTTATCCAGAGGCAATCAGCCCCAGCATTTT
CASSLSRGNQPQHF
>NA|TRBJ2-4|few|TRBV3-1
TGTGCCAGCAGCCAAGATCTGGGACAACCAGCCAAAAACATTCAGTACTTC
CASSQDLGQPAKNIQYF
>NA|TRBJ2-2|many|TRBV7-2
TGTGCCAGCAGCCCGGGCCATTCTTCGACCGGGGAGCTGTTTTTT
CASSPGHSSTGELFF
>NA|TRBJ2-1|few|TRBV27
TGTGCCAGCAGTTTAGTCTCGGCGCGGGGGCCGTCCAAAGATGAGCAGTTCTTC
CASSLVSARGPSKDEQFF
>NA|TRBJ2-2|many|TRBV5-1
TGCGCCAGCAGCTTATCCCAGGGCACCGGGGAGCTGTTTTTT
CASSLSQGTGELFF
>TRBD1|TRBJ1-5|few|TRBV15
TGTGCCACCAGCAGAATACGACAGGGGGGCAATCAGCCCCAGCATTTT
CATSRIRQGGNQPQHF
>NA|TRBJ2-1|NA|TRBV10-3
TGTGCCATCAGCGCCACAGCTAACGGGGATGAGCAGTTCTTC
CAISATANGDEQFF
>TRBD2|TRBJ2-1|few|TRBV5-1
TGCGCCAGCAGCCTGTCTAGCGGGCATATGGGGGAGCAGTTCTTC
CASSLSSGHMGEQFF
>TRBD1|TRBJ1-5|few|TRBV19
TGTGCCAGTACCCAAACAGGGGCCTTTCAGCCCCAGCATTTT
CASTQTGAFQPQHF
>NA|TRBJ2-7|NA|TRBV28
TGTGCCAGCAACCACAGGGCGGGTTGGACCTACGAGCAGTACTTC
CASNHRAGWTYEQYF
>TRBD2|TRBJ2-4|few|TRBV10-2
TGCGCCAGCAGGGTAGCGGGGGGGAATTTAGCCAAAAACATTCAGTACTTC
CASRVAGGNLAKNIQYF
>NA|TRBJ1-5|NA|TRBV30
TGTGCCTGGGACCCCCCGGGACATAGCAATCAGCCCCAGCATTTT
CAWDPPGHSNQPQHF
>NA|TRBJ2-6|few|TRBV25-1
TGTGCCAGCACCGGGACCGCCTTAATTGGGGCCAACGTCCTGACTTTC
CASTGTALIGANVLTF
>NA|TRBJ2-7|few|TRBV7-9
TGTGCCAGCAGCTTAGCGGAAGGGTTCGAGCAGTACTTC
CASSLAEGFEQYF
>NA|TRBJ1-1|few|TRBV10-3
TGTGCCATCAGTGAGTCTGATTACCGGGAGTTGAACACTGAAGCTTTCTTT
CAISESDYRELNTEAFF
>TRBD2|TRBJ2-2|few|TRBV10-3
TGTGCCGGACTAGCCGTGAACACCGGGGAGCTGTTTTTT
CAGLAVNTGELFF
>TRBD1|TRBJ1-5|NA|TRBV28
TGTGCCAGCAGTCCACAGGGGCATCAGCCCCAGCATTTT
CASSPQGHQPQHF
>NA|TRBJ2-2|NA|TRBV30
TGTGCCTGGAGGTCCCAGAGTGCCGGGGAGCTGTTTTTT
CAWRSQSAGELFF
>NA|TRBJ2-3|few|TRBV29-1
TGCAGCGCTGAGTTCACAGATACGCAGTATTTT
CSAEFTDTQYF